The source of this TCR beta chain is a study of radiotherapy plus CTLA-4 blockade in lung cancer. In the study overall: Objective responses occurred in about 18% of patients; about 31% had disease control.

The study's findings and limits: Clones of tumor-derived TCRs expanded in blood after radiotherapy plus ipilimumab.

The study treated chemo-refractory metastatic non-small-cell lung cancer patients with focal radiation plus ipilimumab CTLA-4 blockade. Looked up from germline, CDR1 is LNHNV and CDR2 is YYDKDF (reference sequence). The CDR3 contains 18 residues. The V end was cut by 1 base, the J end by 0 bases, with 16 bases between. Details on this clone: The target antigen is unknown.

Sequencing used immunoSEQ multiplex PCR; TCRdb keeps in-frame clones, though not all of them. The sample lists about 90,000 clones, roughly four fifths seen once, with less than 15% in the top ten. The starting material was peripheral blood, obtained from a patient treated with radiotherapy plus ipilimumab. This sequence was found in a human donor with non-small cell lung cancer that progressed on radiotherapy plus ipilimumab. J is TRBJ2-1 and V is TRBV15, with TRBD2 as a possible D gene (5 bases). The CDR3 DNA sequence: TGTGCCACCAGCAGAGGGGTCGGGAAGGCCAGCTCCTACAATGAGCAGTTCTTC. It codes for CATSRGVGKASSYNEQFF.